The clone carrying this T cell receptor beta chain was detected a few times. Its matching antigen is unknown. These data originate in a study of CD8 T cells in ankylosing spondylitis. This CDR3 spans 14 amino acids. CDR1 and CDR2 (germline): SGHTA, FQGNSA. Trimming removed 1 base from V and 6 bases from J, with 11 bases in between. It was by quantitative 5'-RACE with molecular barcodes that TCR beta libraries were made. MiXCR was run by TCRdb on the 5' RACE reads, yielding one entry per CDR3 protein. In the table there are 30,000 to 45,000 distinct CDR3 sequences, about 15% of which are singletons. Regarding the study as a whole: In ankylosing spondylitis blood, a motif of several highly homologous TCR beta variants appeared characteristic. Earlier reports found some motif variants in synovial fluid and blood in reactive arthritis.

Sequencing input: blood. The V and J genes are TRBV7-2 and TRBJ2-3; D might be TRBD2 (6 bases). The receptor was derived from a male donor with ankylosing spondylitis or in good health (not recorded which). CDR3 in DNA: TGTGCCAGCAGCTTAGGCGGGACTCAGGATACGCAGTATTTT. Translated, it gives CASSLGGTQDTQYF.